Each of the 32 T cell receptor beta chains below was sequenced from the same sample in a study of memory B cells and T cells in multiple sclerosis. The data were produced by immunoSEQ multiplex PCR, yet TCRdb's version contains in-frame clones alone and is incomplete. The repertoire includes approximately 32,000 clones, roughly 82% of them detected once, and 2% to 3% sits in the top ten. CFSE-dim autoproliferating and CFSE-high non-proliferating T cells from unstimulated culture were sequenced separately. Replicate wells were pooled after more than 6 days of stimulus-free culture of fewer than 65 million CFSE-labeled PBMCs. Antigens for these TCRs are unknown. Sample: PBMCs from blood kept in culture. The source of these receptors is a human donor with multiple sclerosis.

The chain couples TRBV5-1 to TRBJ1-1; 8 nucleotides align to TRBD1. This CDR3 contains 13 residues. Germline CDR1 reads SGHRS; CDR2 reads YFSETQ. The J segment lost 7 bases and the V segment lost 0 bases, leaving 2 bases of the junction unmatched. The CDR3 region is CASSLAGGREAFF. The CDR3 DNA reads as TGCGCCAGCAGCTTGGCAGGGGGCCGTGAAGCTTTCTTT.

A few counts support this clone. The chain links TRBV7-9 to TRBJ1-2; D may be TRBD1 (5 bases). There are 16 residues in the CDR3. Per the germline V gene, CDR1 is SEHNR and CDR2 is FQNEAQ (reference sequence). Between the trimmed V and J ends, which lost 5 bases and 3 bases, there was a span of 19 bases. For the CDR3, the DNA is TGTGCCAGCAGCAACACCCCCCAGGGCAACTACTATGGCTACACCTTC. It is translated as CASSNTPQGNYYGYTF.

This clone occurred a few times. The V gene is TRBV19, the J gene TRBJ1-2; the D gene is possibly TRBD1 (5 bases). The length of the CDR3 is 14 residues. In germline, CDR1 is LNHDA, CDR2 SQIVND (reference sequence). V was clipped by 5 bases and J by 2 bases, with 12 bases between them. CDR3 bases: TGTGCCAGTAGTTTCCGGACAATAAACTATGGCTACACCTTC. Translating gives CASSFRTINYGYTF. Supplemented by reference TRBV19 and TRBJ1-2, the full variable domain reads DGGITQSPKYLFRKEGQNVTLSCEQNLNHDAMYWYRQDPGQGLRLIYYSQIVNDFQKGDIAEGYSVSREKKESFPLTVTSAQKNPTAFYLCASSFRTINYGYTFGSGTRLTVV.

V usage is TRBV6-5 and J usage is TRBJ2-5, with D perhaps assigned TRBD1 or TRBD2 (5 bases each). The CDR3 sequence is 15 residues long. The V and J ends lost 0 bases and 1 base respectively, with 9 bases between them. CDR1 and CDR2 (germline): MNHEY, SVGAGI. CDR3 region: CASSYSRGRQETQYF. CDR3 nucleotide sequence: TGTGCCAGCAGTTACTCGAGGGGACGCCAAGAGACCCAGTACTTC.

The chain carries TRBV5-4 and TRBJ2-5, with D uncertain. The germline CDR1 and CDR2 sequences are SGHNT and YYREEE (reference sequence). The germline V and J ends were trimmed by 0 bases and 2 bases, with 5 bases remaining between them. This CDR3 is built from 13 residues. This CDR3 is CASSLGRQETQYF. CDR3 coding DNA: TGTGCCAGCAGCTTGGGGAGACAAGAGACCCAGTACTTC.

This sequence joins TRBV5-4 and TRBJ2-7; unclear D gene. Trimming pared 3 bases from V and 3 bases from J, leaving 10 bases between. Germline values: CDR1 SGHNT, CDR2 YYREEE (reference sequence). There are 13 residues in the CDR3. This chain's CDR3 is CASSSPLSYEQYF. For the CDR3, the DNA is TGTGCCAGCAGCTCTCCACTAAGCTACGAGCAGTACTTC.

This chain joins TRBV2 and TRBJ1-1; D remains unclear. V was clipped by 3 bases and J by 1 base, with 12 bases between them. Germline V gene data show CDR1 as SNHLY and CDR2 as FYNNEI. This CDR3 comprises 15 residues. The CDR3 coding sequence is TGTGCCAGCAGTGAGTTGCCAGAGTGGAACACTGAAGCTTTCTTT. It codes for CASSELPEWNTEAFF.

The V gene is TRBV9, the J gene TRBJ2-3; either TRBD1 or TRBD2 may fit D (5 bases each). This CDR3 contains 16 residues. Germline lookup yields CDR1 SGDLS and CDR2 YYNGEE. Trimming removed 5 bases at V and 5 bases at J, with 21 bases between. CDR3 sequence reads: CASRRGRAGLEDTQYF. The CDR3 DNA reads as TGTGCCAGCAGGAGGGGCCGAGCCGGGCTAGAAGATACGCAGTATTTT.

V and J are TRBV7-9 and TRBJ2-6, with D unclear. With 0 bases removed from V and 4 bases from J, the gap between germline ends came to 10 bases. The V gene's germline CDR1 is SEHNR and CDR2 FQNEAQ (reference sequence). The CDR3 length is 16 residues. The CDR3 here is CASSLAGPRGANVLTF. The CDR3 DNA is TGTGCCAGCAGCTTAGCTGGGCCCAGGGGGGCCAACGTCCTGACTTTC.

This clone was found a few times. The chain recombines TRBV2 with TRBJ2-7, with TRBD1 matching 7 bases. V was pared by 4 bases and J by 4 bases, with 4 bases of the junction left unmatched. Germline V gene lookup returns CDR1 SNHLY and CDR2 FYNNEI. CDR3 size: 13 residues. CDR3: CASSGQGPYEQYF. CDR3 bases: TGTGCCAGCAGTGGACAGGGACCATACGAGCAGTACTTC.

The chain recombines TRBV19 with TRBJ1-4, with 8 bases that match TRBD1. This CDR3 has 16 residues. CDR1 is LNHDA, CDR2 SQIVND, per germline (reference sequence). V trimming: 5 bases; J trimming: 8 bases; junction bases outside the gene matches: 13. CDR3 loop: CASSRGTGRFGEKLFF. DNA of the CDR3: TGTGCCAGTAGTCGTGGGACAGGCCGCTTTGGAGAAAAACTGTTTTTT.

The V and J genes are TRBV19 and TRBJ2-1; TRBD2 matches at 12 bases. V gave up 5 bases and J gave up 4 bases; unmatched junction bases: 12. The CDR3 extends over 18 amino acids. CDR1 and CDR2 from the germline V gene are LNHDA and SQIVND (reference sequence). CDR3 in amino acids: CASSSNGLAGNSYNEQFF. CDR3 nucleotides: TGTGCCAGTAGTTCCAACGGACTAGCGGGAAATTCATACAATGAGCAGTTCTTC.

The CDR3 nucleotides read TGCGCCAGCAGTGAGTTTGGGACAAGAGGGAACTATGGCTACACCTTC. Translation: CASSEFGTRGNYGYTF. The chain links TRBV10-2 to TRBJ1-2; possible D gene TRBD1, 6 bases. The CDR3 totals 16 residues. Germline V gene data show CDR1 as WSHSY and CDR2 as SAAADI. Trimming pared 1 base from V and 2 bases from J, leaving 14 bases between.

The chain employs TRBV5-6 and TRBJ2-7; 8 positions agree with TRBD2. The V and J ends lost 4 bases and 6 bases, in that order; junction bases with no gene match: 3. The CDR3 is 12 amino acids. Germline V CDR1 and CDR2: SGHDT, YYEEEE. CDR3 sequence (DNA): TGTGCCAGCAGCACGGGGGGGGCCGAGCAGTACTTC. Encoded protein: CASSTGGAEQYF.

The chain employs TRBV2 and TRBJ1-4; no reliable D call. Trimming took off 4 bases at V and 6 bases at J, with 15 bases between the two ends. This CDR3 comprises 15 residues. Germline assignment: CDR1 SNHLY and CDR2 FYNNEI. This chain's CDR3 is CASSAPAISDEKLFF. CDR3 nucleotides: TGTGCCAGCAGTGCCCCGGCTATATCGGATGAAAAACTGTTTTTT.

In DNA form, the CDR3 reads TGTGCCAGCAGCCCTTGGACTAGCGGGAGGGGCTCAGGCGAGCAGTACTTC. Its protein is CASSPWTSGRGSGEQYF. The rearrangement links TRBV7-8 to TRBJ2-7, with 15 bases fitting TRBD2. There are 17 residues in the CDR3. CDR1 and CDR2 from the germline V gene are SGHVS and FQNEAQ. Unmatched junction bases numbered 11, after V lost 5 bases and J lost 6 bases.

Regarding this clone: Within the sample, other DNA sequences also encode this same CDR3. The chain has TRBV18 and TRBJ2-7; TRBD1 matches 7 bases. The length of the CDR3 is 16 residues. The V gene's germline CDR1 is KGHSH and CDR2 LQKENI. After removal of 0 bases from V and 1 base from J, the junction contained 6 bases not matched to a gene. CDR3 residues: CASSPPGGAYSYEQYF. The CDR3 DNA is TGTGCCAGCTCACCACCAGGGGGCGCCTATTCCTACGAGCAGTACTTC. The whole variable domain, filled in from reference TRBV18 and TRBJ2-7, reads NAGVMQNPRHLVRRRGQEARLRCSPMKGHSHVYWYRQLPEEGLKFMVYLQKENIIDESGMPKERFSAEFPKEGPSILRIQQVVRGDSAAYFCASSPPGGAYSYEQYFGPGTRLTVT.

This sequence joins TRBV5-4 and TRBJ2-5; 12 nucleotides align to TRBD2. V gave up 4 bases and J gave up 0 bases; unmatched junction bases: 7. CDR3 length equals 17 residues. Germline CDR1 reads SGHNT; CDR2 reads YYREEE (reference sequence). The CDR3 coding sequence is TGTGCCAGCAGCCCCTGGACTAGCGGGATAAACCAAGAGACCCAGTACTTC. This codes for CASSPWTSGINQETQYF.

This sequence joins TRBV6-5 and TRBJ2-2; D is unclear. Trimming stripped 7 bases from V and 4 bases from J, with 13 bases between. This CDR3 has 14 amino acids. Germline assignment: CDR1 MNHEY and CDR2 SVGAGI. The DNA of the CDR3 is TGTGCCAGCATGAGGAACAGACTCACCGGGGAGCTGTTTTTT. This gives the protein CASMRNRLTGELFF.

This rearrangement joins TRBV6-5 to TRBJ2-7; TRBD2 might be the D (6 bases). Per germline, CDR1 MNHEY and CDR2 SVGAGI. V lost 6 bases and J lost 3, with 15 bases in between. There are 14 residues in the CDR3. CDR3 sequence (DNA): TGTGCCAGCAGAAACTATCCGGGACTCTACGAGCAGTACTTC. Encoded protein: CASRNYPGLYEQYF.

V is TRBV5-8 and J is TRBJ1-1, with D maybe TRBD1 (6 bases). V lost 4 bases and J 1 base, leaving 8 bases between the germline ends. This CDR3 is built from 13 residues. The germline V gene encodes CDR1 SGHTS and CDR2 YDEGEE. The CDR3 region has the DNA TGTGCCAGCAGCCAGACAGGGAACACTGAAGCTTTCTTT. It encodes CASSQTGNTEAFF. Supplemented by reference TRBV5-8 and TRBJ1-1, the full variable domain reads EAGVTQSPTHLIKTRGQQATLRCSPISGHTSVYWYQQALGLGLQFLLWYDEGEERNRGNFPPRFSGRQFPNYSSELNVNALELEDSALYLCASSQTGNTEAFFGQGTRLTVV.

The rearrangement joins TRBV7-6 to TRBJ2-7; 9 bases agree with TRBD2. The CDR3 runs to 15 residues. Trimming took 4 bases from V and 5 from J; bases not matched to a gene: 9. Germline CDR1 is SGHVS and CDR2 is FNYEAQ. CDR3 DNA sequence: TGTGCCAGCAGCTCAGCGGGAGGTAAGCGGCACGAGCAGTACTTC. It translates to CASSSAGGKRHEQYF.

Written as DNA, the CDR3 is TGTGCCAGCCGGCTAGCCTCCTACGAGCAGTACTTC. Amino acids: CASRLASYEQYF. The V call is TRBV28, the J call TRBJ2-7; possible D gene TRBD2, 5 bases. The germline CDR1 and CDR2 sequences are MDHEN and SYDVKM. There are 12 residues in the CDR3. V was cut by 8 bases and J by 0 bases, with 8 bases left in between.

Only a few counts were recorded for this clone. The chain combines TRBV27 with TRBJ2-2; unclear D gene. The V and J ends lost 1 base and 0 bases respectively, with 12 bases between them. CDR3 size: 17 residues. The germline V gene has CDR1 MNHEY and CDR2 SMNVEV (reference sequence). The CDR3, as DNA: TGTGCCAGCAGTTTATTAGGAGTGGGGTCGAACACCGGGGAGCTGTTTTTT. Protein sequence: CASSLLGVGSNTGELFF.

The rearrangement links TRBV5-1 to TRBJ2-7, with 8 nucleotides matching TRBD2. Germline CDR1 SGHRS, CDR2 YFSETQ. The length of the CDR3 is 14 residues. Trimming removed 0 bases from V and 3 bases from J; junction bases left unmatched: 2. CDR3 region: CASSLGLASYEQYF. In nucleotides, the CDR3 is TGCGCCAGCAGCTTGGGACTAGCGAGCTACGAGCAGTACTTC.

CDR3 DNA sequence: TGCAGCGTTGGACTAGAGTACAATGAGCAGTTCTTC. This encodes CSVGLEYNEQFF. This chain joins TRBV29-1 and TRBJ2-1; D might be TRBD2 (6 bases). CDR1 and CDR2 (germline): SQVTM, ANQGSEA. V was clipped by 4 bases and J by 4 bases, with 8 bases between them. The CDR3 has 12 residues.

The gene calls are TRBV18 and TRBJ2-1, with 11 nucleotides matching TRBD2. This CDR3 contains 17 residues. Trimming at V came to 6 bases and at J to 6 bases, leaving 13 bases not matched to a gene. The germline V gene has CDR1 KGHSH and CDR2 LQKENI. This chain's CDR3 is CASSSKVPGTSGNEQFF. The CDR3 bases are TGTGCCAGCTCCTCCAAAGTCCCGGGGACTAGCGGCAATGAGCAGTTCTTC.

This clone appeared a few times. The chain uses TRBV18 and TRBJ1-1; 7 bases map to TRBD1. J was trimmed by 1 base and V by 6 bases; bases with no gene match: 5. The CDR3 totals 14 residues. Germline V gives CDR1 KGHSH, CDR2 LQKENI. In DNA form, the CDR3 reads TGTGCCAGCTCGTGGACAGGTACGAACACTGAAGCTTTCTTT. Translated, it gives CASSWTGTNTEAFF.

Remarks on this clone: Other DNA sequences in the same sample also yield this CDR3. The chain has TRBV29-1 and TRBJ1-2; D is perhaps TRBD1 (6 bases). This CDR3 has 12 residues. Trimming pared 4 bases from V and 0 bases from J, leaving 6 bases between. Germline V lookup: CDR1 SQVTM, CDR2 ANQGSEA. In nucleotides, the CDR3 is TGCAGCGTTGGACAGGCTAACTATGGCTACACCTTC. Encoded protein: CSVGQANYGYTF.

CDR3 protein: CASSASPGLAGGLGIYEQYF. For the CDR3, the DNA is TGTGCCAGCAGTGCCTCCCCGGGACTAGCGGGAGGCCTAGGAATCTACGAGCAGTACTTC. The genes are TRBV6-1 and TRBJ2-7; 15 positions match TRBD2. V shed 4 bases, J shed 3 bases, and the junction held 16 bases outside the gene matches. Per germline, CDR1 MNHNS and CDR2 SASEGT. The CDR3 length is 20 residues.

The CDR3 DNA follows: TGCGCCAGCAGTGATGACAGTAGCAATCAGCCCCAGCATTTT. Protein: CASSDDSSNQPQHF. V and J are TRBV10-2 and TRBJ1-5; D may be TRBD1 (5 bases). CDR1 WSHSY and CDR2 SAAADI come from the germline V gene. V gave up 3 bases and J gave up 0 bases, with 6 bases separating them. The CDR3 extends over 14 amino acids.

Comment on this clone: This same CDR3 is encoded by further DNA sequences in the sample. This chain links TRBV5-1 with TRBJ2-3; D perhaps matches TRBD2 (6 bases). The CDR3 totals 15 residues. Germline-derived CDR1 and CDR2 are SGHRS and YFSETQ. With 1 base removed from V and 0 bases from J, the gap between germline ends came to 9 bases. The CDR3, as DNA: TGCGCCAGCAGCTTGCGCGGGGTGAGCACAGATACGCAGTATTTT. Translating it yields CASSLRGVSTDTQYF.